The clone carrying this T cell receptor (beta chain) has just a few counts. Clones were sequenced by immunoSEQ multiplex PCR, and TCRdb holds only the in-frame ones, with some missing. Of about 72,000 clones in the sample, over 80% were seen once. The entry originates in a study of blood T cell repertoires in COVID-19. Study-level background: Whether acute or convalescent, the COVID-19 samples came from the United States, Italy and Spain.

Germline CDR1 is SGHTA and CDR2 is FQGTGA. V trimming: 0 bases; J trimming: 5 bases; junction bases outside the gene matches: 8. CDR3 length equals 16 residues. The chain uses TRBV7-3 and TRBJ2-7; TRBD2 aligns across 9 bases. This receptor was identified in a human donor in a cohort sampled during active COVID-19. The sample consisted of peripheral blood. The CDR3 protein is CASSLTSASGDNEQYF. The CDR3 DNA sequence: TGTGCCAGCAGCTTAACTTCGGCTAGCGGGGACAACGAGCAGTACTTC.